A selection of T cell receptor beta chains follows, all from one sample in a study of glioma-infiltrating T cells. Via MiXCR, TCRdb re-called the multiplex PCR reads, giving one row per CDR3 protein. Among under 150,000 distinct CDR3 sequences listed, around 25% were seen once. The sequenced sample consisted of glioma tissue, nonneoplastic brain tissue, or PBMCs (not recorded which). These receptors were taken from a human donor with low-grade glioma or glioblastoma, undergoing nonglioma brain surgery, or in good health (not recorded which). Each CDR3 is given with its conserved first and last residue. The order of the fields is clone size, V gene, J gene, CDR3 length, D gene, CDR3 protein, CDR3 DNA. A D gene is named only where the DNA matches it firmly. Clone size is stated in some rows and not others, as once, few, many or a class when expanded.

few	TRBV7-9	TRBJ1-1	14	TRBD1	CASNDRGDIDEAFF	TGTGCCAGCAACGACAGGGGGGATATTGATGAAGCTTTCTTT
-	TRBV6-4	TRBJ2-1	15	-	CASSRAGRRRNERFF	TGTGCCAGCAGCAGAGCAGGGAGGCGTAGGAATGAGCGGTTCTTC
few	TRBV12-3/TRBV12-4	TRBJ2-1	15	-	CASSSQGQKRNEQFF	TGTGCCAGCAGTTCTCAAGGACAGAAGAGGAATGAGCAGTTCTTC
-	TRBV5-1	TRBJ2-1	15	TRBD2	CASSTGTSNYNEQFF	TGCGCCAGCAGCACCGGGACTAGCAATTACAATGAGCAGTTCTTC
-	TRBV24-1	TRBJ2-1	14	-	CVTSPGGSYNEQFF	TGTGTCACCAGTCCAGGAGGCTCCTACAATGAGCAGTTCTTC
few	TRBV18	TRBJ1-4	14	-	CASSRDATNEKLFF	TGTGCCAGCTCCCGGGACGCAACTAATGAAAAACTGTTTTTT
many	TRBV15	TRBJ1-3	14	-	CATSKEGSGNTIYF	TGTGCCACCAGCAAAGAGGGCTCTGGAAACACCATATATTTT
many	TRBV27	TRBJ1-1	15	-	CASSFSTVANTEAFF	TGTGCCAGCAGTTTTTCGACAGTTGCGAATACTGAAGCTTTCTTT
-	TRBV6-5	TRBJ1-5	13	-	CASGTGGNQPQHF	TGTGCCAGCGGGACTGGGGGCAACCAGCCCCAGCATTTT
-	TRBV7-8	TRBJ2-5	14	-	CASSPNSSGETQYF	TGTGCCAGCAGCCCCAACTCCAGTGGCGAGACCCAGTACTTC
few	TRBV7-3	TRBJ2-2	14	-	CASSGQWNTGELFF	TGTGCCAGCAGCGGACAGTGGAACACCGGGGAGCTGTTTTTT
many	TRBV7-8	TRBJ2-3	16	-	CASSPAPGLSTDTQYF	TGTGCCAGCAGCCCTGCACCGGGTCTATCCACAGATACGCAGTATTTT
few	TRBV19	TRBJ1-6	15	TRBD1	CASSSTGSYNSPLHF	TGTGCCAGTAGTTCGACAGGGTCCTATAATTCACCCCTCCACTTT
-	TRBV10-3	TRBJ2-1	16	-	CAISEPGTRGTYEQFF	TGTGCCATCAGTGAGCCAGGGACAAGGGGCACCTATGAGCAGTTCTTC
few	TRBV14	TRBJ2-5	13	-	CASSLSFPETQYF	TGTGCCAGCAGCCTCAGTTTTCCAGAGACCCAGTACTTC
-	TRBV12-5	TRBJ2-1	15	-	CASGQTGDVRVGQFF	TGTGCTAGTGGTCAAACAGGAGATGTTCGTGTTGGGCAGTTCTTC
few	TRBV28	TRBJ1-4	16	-	CASNLGPGRTNEKLFF	TGTGCCAGCAATTTGGGACCGGGACGGACAAATGAAAAACTGTTTTTT
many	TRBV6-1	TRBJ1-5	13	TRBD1	CASGTGDNQPQHF	TGTGCCAGCGGGACAGGGGACAATCAGCCCCAGCATTTT
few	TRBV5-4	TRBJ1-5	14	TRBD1	CASSPDRVSQPQHF	TGTGCCAGCAGCCCTGACAGGGTGAGTCAGCCCCAGCATTTT
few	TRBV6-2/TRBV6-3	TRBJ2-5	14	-	CAFSDTGPQETQYF	TGTGCCTTCAGTGACACAGGGCCCCAAGAGACCCAGTACTTC
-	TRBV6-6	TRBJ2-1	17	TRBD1	CASSYFSDRVRPNEQFF	TGTGCCAGCAGTTACTTTTCAGACAGGGTGAGACCCAATGAGCAGTTCTTC
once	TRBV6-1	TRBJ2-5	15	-	CASTPPGQNQETQYF	TGTGCCAGCACCCCCCCCGGACAGAACCAAGAGACCCAGTACTTC
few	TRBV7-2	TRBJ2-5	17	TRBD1	CASSPRGQGGQKETQYF	TGTGCCAGCAGTCCAAGAGGACAGGGGGGGCAAAAAGAGACCCAGTACTTC
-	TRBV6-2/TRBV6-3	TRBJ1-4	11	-	CASRRDEKLFF	TGCGCCAGCAGGAGGGATGAAAAACTGTTTTTT
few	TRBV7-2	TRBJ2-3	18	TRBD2	CASSRGLAGGPSTDTQYF	TGTGCCAGCAGTCGTGGACTAGCGGGGGGGCCTAGCACAGATACGCAGTATTTT
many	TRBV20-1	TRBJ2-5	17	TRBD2	CSASPSSGNPLVGTQYF	TGCAGTGCTAGCCCATCTAGCGGAAATCCTCTTGTCGGGACCCAGTACTTC
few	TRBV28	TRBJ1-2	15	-	CASITTPGGNYGYTF	TGTGCCAGCATCACGACCCCGGGGGGTAACTATGGCTACACCTTC
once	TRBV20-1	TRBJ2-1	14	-	CSASETRPYNERFF	TGCAGTGCTAGTGAGACTAGGCCCTACAATGAGCGGTTCTTC
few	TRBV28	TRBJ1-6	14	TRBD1	CASSDRGRNSPLHF	TGTGCCAGTTCAGACAGGGGGAGGAATTCACCCCTCCACTTT
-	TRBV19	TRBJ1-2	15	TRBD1	CASSGTGDWSYGYTF	TGTGCCAGTAGTGGCACAGGGGATTGGAGCTATGGCTACACCTTC
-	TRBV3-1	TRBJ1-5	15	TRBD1	CASSQETGRGETQHF	TGTGCCAGCAGCCAAGAGACAGGGCGGGGAGAGACCCAGCATTTT
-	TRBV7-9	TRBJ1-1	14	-	CASSFWDGNTEAFF	TGTGCCAGCAGCTTTTGGGACGGGAACACTGAAGCTTTCTTT
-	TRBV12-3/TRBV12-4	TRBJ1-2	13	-	CASTVGLLPGYTF	TGTGCCAGCACCGTTGGATTGCTTCCCGGCTACACCTTC
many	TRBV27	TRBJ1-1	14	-	CASSSGVGNTEAFF	TGTGCCAGCAGTTCGGGGGTTGGGAACACTGAAGCTTTCTTT
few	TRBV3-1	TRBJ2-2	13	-	CASSPYEAGELFF	TGTGCCAGCAGCCCCTACGAGGCCGGGGAGCTGTTTTTT